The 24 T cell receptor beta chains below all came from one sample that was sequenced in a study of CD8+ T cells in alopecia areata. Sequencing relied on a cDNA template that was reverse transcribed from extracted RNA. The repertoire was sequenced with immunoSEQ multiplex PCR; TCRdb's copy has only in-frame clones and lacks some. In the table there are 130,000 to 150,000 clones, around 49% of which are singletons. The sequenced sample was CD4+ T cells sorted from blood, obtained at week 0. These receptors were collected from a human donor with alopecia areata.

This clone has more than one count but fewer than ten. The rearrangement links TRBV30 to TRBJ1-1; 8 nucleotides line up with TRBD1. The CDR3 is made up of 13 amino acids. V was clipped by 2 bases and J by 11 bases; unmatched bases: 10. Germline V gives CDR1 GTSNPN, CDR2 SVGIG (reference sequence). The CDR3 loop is CAWSLDRAGLAFF. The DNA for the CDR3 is TGTGCCTGGAGTTTGGACAGGGCGGGCTTGGCTTTCTTT.

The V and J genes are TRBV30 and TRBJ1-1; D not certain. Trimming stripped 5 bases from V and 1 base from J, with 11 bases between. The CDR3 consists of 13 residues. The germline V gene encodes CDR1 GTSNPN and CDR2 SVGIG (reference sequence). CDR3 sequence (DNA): TGTGCCTGGCGTAAAAATACGAACACTGAAGCTTTCTTT. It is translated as CAWRKNTNTEAFF.

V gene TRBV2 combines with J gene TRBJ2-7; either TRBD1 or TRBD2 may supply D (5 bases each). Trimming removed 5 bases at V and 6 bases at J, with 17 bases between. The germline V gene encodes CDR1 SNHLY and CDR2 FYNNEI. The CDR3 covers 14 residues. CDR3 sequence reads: CASSSTPGPFEQYF. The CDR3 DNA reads TGTGCCAGCAGTAGCACTCCGGGACCTTTCGAGCAGTACTTC. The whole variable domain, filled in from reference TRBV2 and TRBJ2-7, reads EPEVTQTPSHQVTQMGQEVILRCVPISNHLYFYWYRQILGQKVEFLVSFYNNEISEKSEIFDDQFSVERPDGSNFTLKIRSTKLEDSAMYFCASSSTPGPFEQYFGPGTRLTVT.

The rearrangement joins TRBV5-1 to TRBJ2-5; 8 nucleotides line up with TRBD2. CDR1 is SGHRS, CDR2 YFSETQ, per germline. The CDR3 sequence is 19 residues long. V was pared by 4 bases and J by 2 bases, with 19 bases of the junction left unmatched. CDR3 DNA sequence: TGCGCCAGCAGCGCCGCACCCCCCGGAAGGAGCGGGGGACAAGAGACCCAGTACTTC. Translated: CASSAAPPGRSGGQETQYF.

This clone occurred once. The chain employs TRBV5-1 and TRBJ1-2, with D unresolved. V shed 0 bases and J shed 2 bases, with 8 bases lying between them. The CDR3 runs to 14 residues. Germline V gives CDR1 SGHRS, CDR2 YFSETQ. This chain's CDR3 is CASSLESGNYGYTF. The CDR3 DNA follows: TGCGCCAGCAGCTTGGAGTCTGGGAACTATGGCTACACCTTC.

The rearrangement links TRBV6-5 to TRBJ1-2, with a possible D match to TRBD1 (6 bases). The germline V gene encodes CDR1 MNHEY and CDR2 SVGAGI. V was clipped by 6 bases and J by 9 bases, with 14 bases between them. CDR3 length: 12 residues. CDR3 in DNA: TGTGCCAGCAGGGCTTTCAGGGGAAGCTACACCTTC. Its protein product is CASRAFRGSYTF.

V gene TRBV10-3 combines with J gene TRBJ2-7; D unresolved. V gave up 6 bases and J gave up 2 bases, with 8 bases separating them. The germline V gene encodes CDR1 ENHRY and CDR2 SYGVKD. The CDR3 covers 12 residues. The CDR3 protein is CAISHSTYEQYF. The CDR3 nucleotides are TGTGCCATCAGCCACAGCACCTACGAGCAGTACTTC.

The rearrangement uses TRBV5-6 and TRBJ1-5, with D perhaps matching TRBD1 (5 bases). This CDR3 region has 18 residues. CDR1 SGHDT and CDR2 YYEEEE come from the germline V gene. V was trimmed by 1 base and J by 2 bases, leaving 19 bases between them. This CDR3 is CASSLMGTGDRRNQPQHF. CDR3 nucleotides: TGTGCCAGCAGCTTGATGGGGACCGGTGACAGACGCAATCAGCCCCAGCATTTT.

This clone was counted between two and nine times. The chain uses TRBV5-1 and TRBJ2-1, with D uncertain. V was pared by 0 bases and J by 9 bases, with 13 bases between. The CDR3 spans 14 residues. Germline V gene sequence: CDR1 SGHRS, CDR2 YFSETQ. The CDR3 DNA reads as TGCGCCAGCAGCTTGGCTCTAGATCATGGTGAGCAGTTCTTC. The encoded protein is CASSLALDHGEQFF.

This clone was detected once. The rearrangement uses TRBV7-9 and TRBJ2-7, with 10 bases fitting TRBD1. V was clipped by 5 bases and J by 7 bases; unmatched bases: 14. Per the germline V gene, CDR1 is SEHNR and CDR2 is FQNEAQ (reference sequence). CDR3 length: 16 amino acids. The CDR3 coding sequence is TGTGCCAGCAGCCGGGGACAGGGGAATTCTCTGCGGGAGCAGTACTTC. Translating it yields CASSRGQGNSLREQYF. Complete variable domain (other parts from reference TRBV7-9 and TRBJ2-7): DTGVSQNPRHKITKRGQNVTFRCDPISEHNRLYWYRQTLGQGPEFLTYFQNEAQLEKSRLLSDRFSAERPKGSFSTLEIQRTEQGDSAMYLCASSRGQGNSLREQYFGPGTRLTVT.

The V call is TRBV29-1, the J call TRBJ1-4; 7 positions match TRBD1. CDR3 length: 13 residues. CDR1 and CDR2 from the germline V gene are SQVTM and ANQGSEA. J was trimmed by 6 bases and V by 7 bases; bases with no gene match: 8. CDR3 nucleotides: TGCAGCGCCCAGGGGGGGTCCGATGAAAAACTGTTTTTT. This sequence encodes CSAQGGSDEKLFF.

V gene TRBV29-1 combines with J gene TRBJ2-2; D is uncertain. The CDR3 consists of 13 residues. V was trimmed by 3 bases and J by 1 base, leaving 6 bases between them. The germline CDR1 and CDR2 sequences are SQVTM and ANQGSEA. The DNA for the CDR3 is TGCAGCGTTGACGGGCAGAACACCGGGGAGCTGTTTTTT. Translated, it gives CSVDGQNTGELFF.

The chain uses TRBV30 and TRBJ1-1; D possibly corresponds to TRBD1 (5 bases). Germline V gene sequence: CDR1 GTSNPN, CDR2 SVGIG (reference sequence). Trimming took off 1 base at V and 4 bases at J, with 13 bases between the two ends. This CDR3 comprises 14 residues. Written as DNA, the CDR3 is TGTGCCTGGAGTGGGGGAGGGACCTTCACTGAAGCTTTCTTT. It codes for CAWSGGGTFTEAFF. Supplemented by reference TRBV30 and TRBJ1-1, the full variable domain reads SQTIHQWPATLVQPVGSPLSLECTVEGTSNPNLYWYRQAAGRGLQLLFYSVGIGQISSEVPQNLSASRPQDRQFILSSKKLLLSDSGFYLCAWSGGGTFTEAFFGQGTRLTVV.

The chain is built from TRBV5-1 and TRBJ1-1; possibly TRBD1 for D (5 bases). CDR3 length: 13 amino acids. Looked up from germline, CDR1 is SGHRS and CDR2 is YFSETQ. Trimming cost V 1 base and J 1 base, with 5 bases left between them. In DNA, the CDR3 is TGCGCCAGCAGCTTGAGGGGGAACACTGAAGCTTTCTTT. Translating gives CASSLRGNTEAFF.

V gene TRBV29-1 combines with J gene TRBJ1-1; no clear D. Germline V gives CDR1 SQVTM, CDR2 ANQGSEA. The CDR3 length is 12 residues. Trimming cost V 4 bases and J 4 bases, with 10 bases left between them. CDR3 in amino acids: CSVVEGSTEAFF. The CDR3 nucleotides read TGCAGCGTTGTAGAGGGATCCACTGAAGCTTTCTTT.

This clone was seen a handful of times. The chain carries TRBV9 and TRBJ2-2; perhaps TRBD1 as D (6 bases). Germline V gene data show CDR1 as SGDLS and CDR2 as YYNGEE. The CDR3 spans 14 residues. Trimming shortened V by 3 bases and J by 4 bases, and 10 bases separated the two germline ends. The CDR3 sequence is CASSARDTTGELFF. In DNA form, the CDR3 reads TGTGCCAGCAGCGCCCGGGACACCACCGGGGAGCTGTTTTTT.

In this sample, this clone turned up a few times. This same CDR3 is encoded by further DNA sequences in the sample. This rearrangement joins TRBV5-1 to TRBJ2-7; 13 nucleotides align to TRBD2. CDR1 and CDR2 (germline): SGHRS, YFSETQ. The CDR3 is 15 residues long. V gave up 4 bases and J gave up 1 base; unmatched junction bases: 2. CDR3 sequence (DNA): TGCGCCAGCAGCACGGGACTAGCGGGATCCTACGAGCAGTACTTC. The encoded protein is CASSTGLAGSYEQYF.

The CDR3 sequence is CASSLYQGQGETQYF. The CDR3 coding sequence is TGTGCCAGCAGCTTATACCAGGGCCAGGGGGAGACCCAGTACTTC. The chain couples TRBV5-4 to TRBJ2-5; D is possibly TRBD1 (6 bases). Trimming took off 2 bases at V and 5 bases at J, with 16 bases between the two ends. This CDR3 spans 15 amino acids. The V gene's germline CDR1 is SGHNT and CDR2 YYREEE (reference sequence).

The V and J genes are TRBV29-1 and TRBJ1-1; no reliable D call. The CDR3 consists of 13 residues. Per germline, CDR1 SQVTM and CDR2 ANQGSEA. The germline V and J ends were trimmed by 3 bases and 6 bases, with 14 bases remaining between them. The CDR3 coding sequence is TGCAGCGTTGATGGCCAGGAGGTAGCTGAAGCTTTCTTT. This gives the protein CSVDGQEVAEAFF.

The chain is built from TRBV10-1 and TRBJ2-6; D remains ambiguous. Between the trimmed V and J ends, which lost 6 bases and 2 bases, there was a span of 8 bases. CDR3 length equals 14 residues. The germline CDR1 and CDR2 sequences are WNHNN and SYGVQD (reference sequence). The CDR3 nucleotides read TGCGCCAGCAGCGCAGTCCCTGGGGCCAACGTCCTGACTTTC. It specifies CASSAVPGANVLTF.

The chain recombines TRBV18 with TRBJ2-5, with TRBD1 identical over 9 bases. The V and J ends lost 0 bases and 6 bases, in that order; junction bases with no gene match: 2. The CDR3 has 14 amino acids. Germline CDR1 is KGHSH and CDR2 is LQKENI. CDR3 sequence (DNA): TGTGCCAGCTCACCACCGGGACAGGGAAAGACCCAGTACTTC. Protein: CASSPPGQGKTQYF.

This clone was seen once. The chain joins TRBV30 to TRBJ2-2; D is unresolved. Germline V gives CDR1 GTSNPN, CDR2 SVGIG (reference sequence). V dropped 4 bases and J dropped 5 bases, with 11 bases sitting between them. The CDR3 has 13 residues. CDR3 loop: CAWTVPETGELFF. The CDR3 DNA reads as TGTGCCTGGACCGTCCCCGAGACCGGGGAGCTGTTTTTT.

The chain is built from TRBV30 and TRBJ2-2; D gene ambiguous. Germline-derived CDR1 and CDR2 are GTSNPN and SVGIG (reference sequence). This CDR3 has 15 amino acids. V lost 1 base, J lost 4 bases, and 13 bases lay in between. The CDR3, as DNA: TGTGCCTGGAGTGCCCCGCCGACGAGCACCGGGGAGCTGTTTTTT. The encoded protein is CAWSAPPTSTGELFF. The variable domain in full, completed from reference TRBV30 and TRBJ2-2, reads SQTIHQWPATLVQPVGSPLSLECTVEGTSNPNLYWYRQAAGRGLQLLFYSVGIGQISSEVPQNLSASRPQDRQFILSSKKLLLSDSGFYLCAWSAPPTSTGELFFGEGSRLTVL.

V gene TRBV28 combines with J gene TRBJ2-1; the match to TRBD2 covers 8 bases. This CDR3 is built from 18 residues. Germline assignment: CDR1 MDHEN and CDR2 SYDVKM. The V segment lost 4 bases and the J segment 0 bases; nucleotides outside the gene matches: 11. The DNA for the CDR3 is TGTGCCAGCAGTTCTCCCCCACTTAGCGGGACCTCCTACAATGAGCAGTTCTTC. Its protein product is CASSSPPLSGTSYNEQFF.